This T cell receptor (beta chain) was sequenced for a study of shared clonotypes between healthy human individuals. Germline-derived CDR1 and CDR2 are LNHDA and SQIVND (reference sequence). The CDR3 is 14 residues long. The V end lost 10 bases, the J end lost 1 base, and 13 bases lay between the germline ends. CD45RO-negative CD8 cells positively selected for CCR7 made up the naive population, which excluded terminally differentiated effector memory CD45RA+ cells. Sequencing used immunoSEQ multiplex PCR; TCRdb keeps in-frame clones, though not all of them. The sample has around 2.1 million clones, about 92% seen once; the top ten hold around 1.7%.

The specimen sequenced was naive CD8+ T cells from PBMCs. The TCR was taken from a man aged 18 to 29 in good health. Some clones in this sample may be carry-over from other donors' samples. The rearrangement uses TRBV19 and TRBJ2-2, with D perhaps TRBD1 (6 bases). CDR3 in DNA: TGTGCCACTCCCCGGACAGAGAACACCGGGGAGCTGTTTTTT. It is translated as CATPRTENTGELFF. Full variable domain (missing parts from reference TRBV19 and TRBJ2-2): DGGITQSPKYLFRKEGQNVTLSCEQNLNHDAMYWYRQDPGQGLRLIYYSQIVNDFQKGDIAEGYSVSREKKESFPLTVTSAQKNPTAFYLCATPRTENTGELFFGEGSRLTVL.